This note documents a single T cell receptor (beta chain) sequence. The sample originates from a study of blood T cell repertoires in COVID-19. At the level of the study: The origin of the acute and convalescent COVID-19 samples was the United States, Italy and Spain. Nucleic acid was either cDNA or gDNA, and it came from T cells, B-cell-depleted T cells, or PBMCs.

The CDR3 has 16 residues. V was clipped by 4 bases and J by 6 bases; unmatched bases: 5. Germline CDR1 is SGHTA and CDR2 is FQGNSA. Profiling relied on immunoSEQ multiplex PCR, and the TCRdb table lists in-frame clones only, not all of them. The sample holds more than 200,000 clones, 88% seen once. Sequences were obtained from peripheral blood. The sequence came from a human donor in a cohort sampled during active COVID-19. This chain uses TRBV7-2 with TRBJ2-1, with 14 bases aligning to TRBD2. For the CDR3, the DNA is TGTGCCAGCAGCTCGCCGGGACTAGCGGGAGTCAATGAGCAGTTCTTC. It encodes CASSSPGLAGVNEQFF.